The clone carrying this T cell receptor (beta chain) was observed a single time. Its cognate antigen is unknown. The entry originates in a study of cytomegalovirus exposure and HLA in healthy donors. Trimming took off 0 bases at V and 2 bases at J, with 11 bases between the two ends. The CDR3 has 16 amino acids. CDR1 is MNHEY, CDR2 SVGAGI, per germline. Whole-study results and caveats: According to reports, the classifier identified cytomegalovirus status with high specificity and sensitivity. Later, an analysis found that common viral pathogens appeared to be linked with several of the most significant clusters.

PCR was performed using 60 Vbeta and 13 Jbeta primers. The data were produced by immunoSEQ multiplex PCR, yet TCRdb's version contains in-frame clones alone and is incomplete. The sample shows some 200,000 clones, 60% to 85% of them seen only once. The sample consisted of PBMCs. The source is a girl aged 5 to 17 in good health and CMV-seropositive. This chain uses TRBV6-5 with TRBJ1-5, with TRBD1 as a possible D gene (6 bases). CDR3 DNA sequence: TGTGCCAGCAGTTACTCGAGGACAGTGGGCAATCAGCCCCAGCATTTT. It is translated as CASSYSRTVGNQPQHF.